This T cell receptor beta chain appears in the sequencing data of a study of PD-L1 blockade in urothelial cancer. Study overall: Among blood samples, the median T cell count was 141,255.

Time point reported: pretreatment peripheral blood. J lost 6 bases, V lost 0 bases, and 5 bases had no gene match. The CDR3 loop spans 15 amino acids. Germline CDR1 is SGHRS and CDR2 is YFSETQ. Data came from immunoSEQ multiplex PCR; TCRdb stores just in-frame clones and leaves some out. The sample holds 90,000 or so clones, roughly 90% seen once. Concerning this clone: Its antigen remains unidentified.

Study observations and caveats: Pretreatment TCR clonality in blood, when below the median, was predictive of better survival.

The chain recombines TRBV5-1 with TRBJ2-1, with 8 bases matching TRBD2. The sequence derives from a woman aged 80 or over with urothelial cancer. Source: PBMCs, taken around atezolizumab (anti-PD-L1) treatment. CDR3 amino acids: CASSLVGTRVNEQFF. The CDR3 DNA reads as TGCGCCAGCAGCTTGGTAGGGACTAGAGTCAATGAGCAGTTCTTC.